The TCR beta chain under discussion was sequenced for a study of OX40 agonist ivuxolimab in advanced cancers. From germline, CDR1 is KGHSH and CDR2 LQKENI. Trimming removed 4 bases at V and 0 bases at J, with 10 bases between. The CDR3 has 15 amino acids. The repertoire was sequenced with immunoSEQ multiplex PCR; TCRdb's copy has only in-frame clones and lacks some. The sample has tens of thousands of clones; more than 60% are singletons. The TCR sequence derives from an adult with an advanced solid tumor such as melanoma, head and neck, liver or kidney cancer. The material sequenced was CD4+ or CD8+ T cells sorted from blood, taken in a trial of the OX40 agonist ivuxolimab. The V and J genes are TRBV18 and TRBJ1-5; no reliable D call. The CDR3 loop reads CASSLIGNSNQPQHF. CDR3 nucleotides: TGTGCCAGCTCACTTATAGGGAATAGCAATCAGCCCCAGCATTTT.